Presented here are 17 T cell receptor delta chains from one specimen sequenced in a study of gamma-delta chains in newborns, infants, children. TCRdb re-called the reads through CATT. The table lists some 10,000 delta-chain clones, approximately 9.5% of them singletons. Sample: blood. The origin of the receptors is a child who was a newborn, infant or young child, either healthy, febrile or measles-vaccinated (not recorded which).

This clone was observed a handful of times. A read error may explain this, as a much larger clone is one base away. CDR3 DNA: TGTGCCTGTGACCGACTCTCTTCCTACGATATTGGGAAAGCTGGGGTCCAAACTTTGACAGCACAACTCTTCTTT. Translation: CACDRLSSYDIGKAGVQTLTAQLFF. The chain combines TRDV2 with TRDJ2; 8 bases agree with TRDD2. From germline, CDR1 is GEAIGNYY and CDR2 EKD. This CDR3 contains 25 residues. V lost 3 bases to trimming and J lost 0 bases; unmatched junction nucleotides: 32.

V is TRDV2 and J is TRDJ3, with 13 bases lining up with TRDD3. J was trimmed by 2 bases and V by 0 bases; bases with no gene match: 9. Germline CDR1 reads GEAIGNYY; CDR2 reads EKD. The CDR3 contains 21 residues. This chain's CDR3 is CACDTGTGGYAGTWDTRQMFF. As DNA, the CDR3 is TGTGCCTGTGACACCGGGACTGGGGGATACGCAGGGACCTGGGACACCCGACAGATGTTTTTC.

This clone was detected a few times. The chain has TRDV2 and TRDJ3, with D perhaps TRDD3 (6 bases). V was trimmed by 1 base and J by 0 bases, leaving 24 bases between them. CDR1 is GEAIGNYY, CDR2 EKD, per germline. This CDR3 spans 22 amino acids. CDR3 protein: CACDTSWSNGGPSSWDTRQMFF. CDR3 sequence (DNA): TGTGCCTGTGACACGTCATGGTCAAATGGGGGTCCTAGCTCCTGGGACACCCGACAGATGTTTTTC.

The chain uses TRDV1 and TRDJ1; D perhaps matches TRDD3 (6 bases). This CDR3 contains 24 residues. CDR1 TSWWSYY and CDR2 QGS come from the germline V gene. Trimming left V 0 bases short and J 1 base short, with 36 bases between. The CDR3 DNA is TGTGCTCTTGGGGAACTAAAGCTCCTCTCGCTCCTTCTACGAGATTGGGGGTCCACCGATAAACTCATCTTT. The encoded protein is CALGELKLLSLLLRDWGSTDKLIF.

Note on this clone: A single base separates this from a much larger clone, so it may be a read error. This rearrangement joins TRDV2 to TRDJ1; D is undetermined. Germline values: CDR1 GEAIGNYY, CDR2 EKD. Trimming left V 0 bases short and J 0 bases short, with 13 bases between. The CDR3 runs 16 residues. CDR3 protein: CACDTVEVPYTDKLIF. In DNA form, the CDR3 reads TGTGCCTGTGACACCGTAGAGGTCCCGTACACCGATAAACTCATCTTT.

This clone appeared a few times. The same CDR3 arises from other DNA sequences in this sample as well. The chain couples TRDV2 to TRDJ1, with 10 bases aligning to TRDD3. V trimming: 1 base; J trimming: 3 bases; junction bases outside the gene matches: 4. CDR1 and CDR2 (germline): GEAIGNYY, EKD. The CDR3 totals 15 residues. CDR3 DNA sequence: TGTGCCTGTGACACGTTGGGGGATACCCCCGATAAACTCATCTTT. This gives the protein CACDTLGDTPDKLIF.

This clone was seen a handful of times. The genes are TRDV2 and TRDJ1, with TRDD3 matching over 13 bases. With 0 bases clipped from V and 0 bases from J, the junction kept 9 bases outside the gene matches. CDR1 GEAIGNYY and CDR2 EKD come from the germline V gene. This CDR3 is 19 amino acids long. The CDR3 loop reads CACDTPFTGGYADTDKLIF. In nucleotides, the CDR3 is TGTGCCTGTGACACCCCCTTTACTGGGGGATACGCGGACACCGATAAACTCATCTTT.

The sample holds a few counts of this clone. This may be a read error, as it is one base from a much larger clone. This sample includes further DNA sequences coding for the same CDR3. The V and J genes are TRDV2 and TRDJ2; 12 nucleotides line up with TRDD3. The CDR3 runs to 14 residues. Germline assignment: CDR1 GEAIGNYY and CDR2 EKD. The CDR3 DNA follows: TGTGCCTGTGACGTACTGGGGGATACAGCACAGCTCTTCTTT. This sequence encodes CACDVLGDTAQLFF.

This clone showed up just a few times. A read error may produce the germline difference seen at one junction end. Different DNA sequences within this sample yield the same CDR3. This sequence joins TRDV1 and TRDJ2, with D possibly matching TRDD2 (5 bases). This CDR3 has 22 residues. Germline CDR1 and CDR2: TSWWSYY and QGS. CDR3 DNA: TGTGCTCTTGGGGAACGGATCCCCTTCGTGATTAGGCCGACGGATTTGACAGCGCAACTCTTCTTT. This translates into CALGERIPFVIRPTDLTAQLFF.

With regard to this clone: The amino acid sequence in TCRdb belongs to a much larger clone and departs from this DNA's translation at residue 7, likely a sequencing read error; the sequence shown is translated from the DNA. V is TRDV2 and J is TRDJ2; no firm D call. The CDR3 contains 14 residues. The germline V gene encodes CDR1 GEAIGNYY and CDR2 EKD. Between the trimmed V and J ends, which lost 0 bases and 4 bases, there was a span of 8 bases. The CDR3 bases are TGTGCCTGTGACACCGTGGAGGCGACAGCACAACTCTTCTTT. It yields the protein CACDTVEATAQLFF.

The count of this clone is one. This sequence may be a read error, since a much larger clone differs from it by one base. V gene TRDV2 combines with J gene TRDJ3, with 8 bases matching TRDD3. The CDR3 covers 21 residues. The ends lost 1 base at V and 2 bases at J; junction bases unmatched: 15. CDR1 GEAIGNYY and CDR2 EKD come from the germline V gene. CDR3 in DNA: TGTGCCTGTGACACATTGGACAGGGGGATAATCGGCCCCTGGGACACCCGACAGATGTTTTTC. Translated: CACDTLDRGIIGPWDTRQMFF.

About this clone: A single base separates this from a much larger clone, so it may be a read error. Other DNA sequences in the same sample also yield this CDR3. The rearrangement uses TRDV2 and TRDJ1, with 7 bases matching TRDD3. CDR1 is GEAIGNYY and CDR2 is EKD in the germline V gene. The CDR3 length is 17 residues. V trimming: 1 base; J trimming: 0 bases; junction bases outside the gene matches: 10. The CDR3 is CACDTISPTGDTDKLIF. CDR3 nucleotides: TGTGCCTGTGACACTATTTCCCCGACTGGGGACACCGATAAACTCATCTTT.

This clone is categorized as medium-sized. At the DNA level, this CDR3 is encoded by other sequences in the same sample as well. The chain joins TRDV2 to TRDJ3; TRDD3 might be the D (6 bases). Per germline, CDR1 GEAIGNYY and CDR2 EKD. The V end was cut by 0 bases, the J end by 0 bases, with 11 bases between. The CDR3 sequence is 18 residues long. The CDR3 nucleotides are TGTGCCTGTGACACCGTTGGGGGGAGCTCCTGGGACACCCGACAGATGTTTTTC. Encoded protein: CACDTVGGSSWDTRQMFF.

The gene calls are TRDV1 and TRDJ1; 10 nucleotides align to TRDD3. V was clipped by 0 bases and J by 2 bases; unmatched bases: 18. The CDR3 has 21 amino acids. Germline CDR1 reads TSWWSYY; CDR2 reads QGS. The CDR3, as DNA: TGTGCTCTTGGGGAACTAAATCGGCCGTCATACTGGGGGATGCAAACCGATAAACTCATCTTT. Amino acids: CALGELNRPSYWGMQTDKLIF.

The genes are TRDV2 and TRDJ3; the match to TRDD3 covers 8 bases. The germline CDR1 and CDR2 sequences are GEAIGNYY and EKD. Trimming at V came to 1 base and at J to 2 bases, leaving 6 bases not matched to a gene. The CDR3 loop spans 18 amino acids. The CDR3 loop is CACDTGYATTWDTRQMFF. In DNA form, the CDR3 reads TGTGCCTGTGACACGGGATACGCAACCACCTGGGACACCCGACAGATGTTTTTC.

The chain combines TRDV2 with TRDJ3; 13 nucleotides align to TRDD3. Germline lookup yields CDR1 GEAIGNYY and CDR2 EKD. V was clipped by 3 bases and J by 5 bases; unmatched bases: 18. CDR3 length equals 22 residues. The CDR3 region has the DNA TGTGCCTGTGACCCCGTACTGGGGGATACGGATTTGGGTGACCGGGACACCCGACAGATGTTTTTC. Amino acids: CACDPVLGDTDLGDRDTRQMFF.

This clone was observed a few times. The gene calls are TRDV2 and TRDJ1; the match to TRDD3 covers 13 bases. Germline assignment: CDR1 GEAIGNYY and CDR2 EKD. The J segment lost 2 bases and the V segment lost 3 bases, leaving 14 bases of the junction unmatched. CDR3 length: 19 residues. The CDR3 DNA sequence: TGTGCCTGTGACCCTGTTACTGGGGGATACGCATTAATTACCGATAAACTCATCTTT. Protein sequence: CACDPVTGGYALITDKLIF.